This is a list of T cell receptor beta chains from one sample in a study of a mutant IDH1 vaccine in newly diagnosed glioma. The method was immunoSEQ multiplex PCR; TCRdb's version includes in-frame clones alone and lacks a portion of them. The data show fewer than 45,000 clones, roughly nine tenths seen once. Their antigens are not known. This specimen was PBMCs, taken from a glioma patient whose treatment included an IDH1 peptide vaccine. The receptors were gathered from a man aged 40-49 years with glioma. CDR3s include the opening cysteine and the closing phenylalanine or tryptophan. Fields, in order: clone size, J gene, V gene, D gene, CDR3 protein, CDR3 DNA. A D gene is named only where the DNA matches it firmly. Size values are once, few and many counts, or a class for expanded clones, and some rows have none.

clone_size: NA; j_call: TRBJ1-6; v_call: TRBV7-8; d_call: NA; cdr3_aa: CASSISLTASSPLHF; cdr3_nt: TGTGCCAGCAGCATATCTTTGACCGCTTCATCACCCCTCCACTTT
clone_size: NA; j_call: TRBJ2-1; v_call: TRBV7-6; d_call: TRBD2; cdr3_aa: CASSRQTSGSINEQFF; cdr3_nt: TGTGCCAGCAGCCGACAGACTAGCGGGAGTATCAATGAGCAGTTCTTC
clone_size: few; j_call: TRBJ2-3; v_call: TRBV28; d_call: NA; cdr3_aa: CASSKNTDTQYF; cdr3_nt: TGTGCCAGCAGTAAGAACACAGATACGCAGTATTTT
clone_size: NA; j_call: TRBJ2-7; v_call: TRBV7-2; d_call: TRBD2; cdr3_aa: CASSQAGAEYYEQYF; cdr3_nt: TGTGCCAGCAGCCAAGCGGGGGCAGAATACTACGAGCAGTACTTC
clone_size: NA; j_call: TRBJ2-5; v_call: TRBV7-9; d_call: NA; cdr3_aa: CASSPRETQYF; cdr3_nt: TGTGCCAGCAGCCCCCGGGAGACCCAGTACTTC
clone_size: few; j_call: TRBJ1-2; v_call: TRBV29-1; d_call: NA; cdr3_aa: CSARDLKNPLGYTF; cdr3_nt: TGCAGCGCCCGGGACCTCAAGAACCCTCTTGGCTACACCTTC
clone_size: NA; j_call: TRBJ1-5; v_call: TRBV6-5; d_call: NA; cdr3_aa: CASSPRDSNQPQHF; cdr3_nt: TGTGCCAGCAGTCCGCGGGATAGCAATCAGCCCCAGCATTTT
clone_size: once; j_call: TRBJ1-2; v_call: TRBV19; d_call: TRBD1; cdr3_aa: CASSASGGGRGGYTF; cdr3_nt: TGTGCCAGTAGTGCATCAGGGGGTGGCCGGGGAGGCTACACCTTC
clone_size: NA; j_call: TRBJ1-1; v_call: TRBV7-3; d_call: NA; cdr3_aa: CASSSTSNTEAFF; cdr3_nt: TGTGCCAGCAGCTCCACCTCGAACACTGAAGCTTTCTTT
clone_size: NA; j_call: TRBJ2-4; v_call: TRBV4-3; d_call: TRBD1; cdr3_aa: CASSQVGLGGADIQYF; cdr3_nt: TGCGCCAGCAGCCAAGTGGGTTTAGGGGGCGCGGACATTCAGTACTTC